These 12 T cell receptor beta chains share one sample of origin, sequenced in a study of blood T cell repertoires in COVID-19. This table comes from immunoSEQ multiplex PCR, and its TCRdb copy is limited to in-frame clones, with some not included. This repertoire shows roughly 220,000 clones, 84% found once; its top ten account for 2% to 2.5%. Input material: peripheral blood. These receptors were collected from a woman aged 60-75 years with acute or convalescent COVID-19.

CDR3 nucleotide sequence: TGTGCCAGTAGTCCGACCCGACAGAGCCCTTATGGCTACACCTTC. Its translation is CASSPTRQSPYGYTF. This chain connects TRBV19 to TRBJ1-2, with D tentatively TRBD1 (5 bases). The CDR3 is 15 residues long. Germline V gene data show CDR1 as LNHDA and CDR2 as SQIVND (reference sequence). Trimming pared 5 bases from V and 5 bases from J, leaving 18 bases between.

DNA of the CDR3: TGCGCCAGCAGCCAAGCGGGACTAGCGGTGAATGAGCAGTTCTTC. It codes for CASSQAGLAVNEQFF. The chain combines TRBV4-1 with TRBJ2-1, with 11 positions matching TRBD2. The germline CDR1 and CDR2 sequences are MGHRA and YSYEKL. The CDR3 spans 15 residues. The trim removed 1 base at V and 7 bases at J, leaving 3 bases unmatched.

The rearrangement uses TRBV6-5 and TRBJ1-2; 8 positions agree with TRBD1. This CDR3 has 12 residues. CDR1 is MNHEY, CDR2 SVGAGI, per germline. With 6 bases clipped from V and 8 bases from J, the junction kept 5 bases outside the gene matches. The CDR3 nucleotides are TGTGCCAGCAGGGGACAGGTTGTAGGCTACACCTTC. Amino acids: CASRGQVVGYTF.

The chain couples TRBV4-1 to TRBJ1-5; D remains ambiguous. This CDR3 has 13 residues. The germline gives CDR1 MGHRA, CDR2 YSYEKL. With 4 bases removed from V and 8 bases from J, the gap between germline ends came to 12 bases. CDR3 protein: CASSLTHQEPQHF. The CDR3 DNA reads TGCGCCAGCAGCCTTACACATCAGGAGCCCCAGCATTTT.

V and J are TRBV4-1 and TRBJ2-3, with D tentatively TRBD2 (5 bases). The CDR3 is 11 amino acids. Trimming shortened V by 4 bases and J by 6 bases, and 5 bases separated the two germline ends. Germline CDR1 is MGHRA and CDR2 is YSYEKL. The CDR3 DNA is TGCGCCAGCAGCCGAGGGGATACGCAGTATTTT. This translates into CASSRGDTQYF.

The genes are TRBV5-1 and TRBJ1-1; D not resolved. Germline values: CDR1 SGHRS, CDR2 YFSETQ. The CDR3 is made up of 14 amino acids. Trimming removed 0 bases from V and 0 bases from J, with 6 bases in between. The CDR3 region is CASSLAQMNTEAFF. The CDR3 DNA reads as TGCGCCAGCAGCTTGGCCCAGATGAACACTGAAGCTTTCTTT. The variable domain in full, completed from reference TRBV5-1 and TRBJ1-1, reads KAGVTQTPRYLIKTRGQQVTLSCSPISGHRSVSWYQQTPGQGLQFLFEYFSETQRNKGNFPGRFSGRQFSNSRSEMNVSTLELGDSALYLCASSLAQMNTEAFFGQGTRLTVV.

The rearrangement joins TRBV9 to TRBJ2-7; TRBD1 aligns across 9 bases. V was pared by 4 bases and J by 2 bases, with 7 bases of the junction left unmatched. The V gene's germline CDR1 is SGDLS and CDR2 YYNGEE. This CDR3 spans 15 amino acids. This CDR3 is CASSPTWDRAYEQYF. DNA for the CDR3: TGTGCCAGCAGCCCTACCTGGGACAGGGCCTACGAGCAGTACTTC.

The chain recombines TRBV29-1 with TRBJ1-1; D possibly corresponds to TRBD1 (6 bases). The germline V and J ends were trimmed by 1 base and 1 base, with 16 bases remaining between them. The CDR3 has 16 amino acids. The germline V gene has CDR1 SQVTM and CDR2 ANQGSEA. In nucleotides, the CDR3 is TGCAGCGTTGAAGGCCGGAACAGGGTCCGGAACACTGAAGCTTTCTTT. Residues: CSVEGRNRVRNTEAFF.

This clone has more than one count but fewer than ten. The V gene is TRBV29-1, the J gene TRBJ1-2; D remains unclear. CDR3 length equals 13 residues. Germline-derived CDR1 and CDR2 are SQVTM and ANQGSEA. V was clipped by 0 bases and J by 8 bases, with 13 bases between them. CDR3 protein: CSVEDLTPQGYTF. The CDR3 coding sequence is TGCAGCGTTGAAGATCTGACACCTCAGGGCTACACCTTC. Combining the CDR3 with reference TRBV29-1 and TRBJ1-2 gives the whole variable domain SAVISQKPSRDICQRGTSLTIQCQVDSQVTMMFWYRQQPGQSLTLIATANQGSEATYESGFVIDKFPISRPNLTFSTLTVSNMSPEDSSIYLCSVEDLTPQGYTFGSGTRLTVV.

The rearrangement links TRBV2 to TRBJ1-4; 10 bases are a match to TRBD1. V was clipped by 6 bases and J by 8 bases; unmatched bases: 3. The CDR3 is 13 residues long. Germline V gene sequence: CDR1 SNHLY, CDR2 FYNNEI. The CDR3 DNA sequence: TGTGCCAGCAGGGCGACAGGGGGCGAAAAACTGTTTTTT. Translating gives CASRATGGEKLFF. Together with reference TRBV2 and TRBJ1-4, the CDR3 gives the full variable domain: EPEVTQTPSHQVTQMGQEVILRCVPISNHLYFYWYRQILGQKVEFLVSFYNNEISEKSEIFDDQFSVERPDGSNFTLKIRSTKLEDSAMYFCASRATGGEKLFFGSGTQLSVL.

The V gene is TRBV6-5, the J gene TRBJ1-6; D not resolved. Germline V gene sequence: CDR1 MNHEY, CDR2 SVGAGI. This CDR3 is built from 13 residues. Trimming removed 5 bases from V and 0 bases from J, with 2 bases in between. As DNA, the CDR3 is TGTGCCAGCAGTCGCTCCTATAATTCACCCCTCCACTTT. Translating it yields CASSRSYNSPLHF.

This clone has only one observation. The gene calls are TRBV5-4 and TRBJ2-1, with D possibly matching TRBD2 (5 bases). CDR3 length: 13 amino acids. Germline CDR1 is SGHNT and CDR2 is YYREEE (reference sequence). Trimming stripped 3 bases from V and 3 bases from J, with 7 bases between. The CDR3 DNA sequence: TGTGCCAGCAGCTCCCGGGGCTACAATGAGCAGTTCTTC. This codes for CASSSRGYNEQFF. The full variable domain, with the rest looked up from reference TRBV5-4 and TRBJ2-1, is ETGVTQSPTHLIKTRGQQVTLRCSSQSGHNTVSWYQQALGQGPQFIFQYYREEENGRGNFPPRFSGLQFPNYSSELNVNALELDDSALYLCASSSRGYNEQFFGPGTRLTVL.